One sample yielded the 32 T cell receptor beta chains listed below, sequenced in a study of T cell responses to AZD1222 COVID-19 vaccine. Repertoires were generated with immunoSEQ multiplex PCR, while TCRdb's copy carries only in-frame clones and drops some. The table records approximately 200,000 clones, approximately 90% of them present only once. The sequencing here drew on peripheral blood, taken 28 days after the second AZD1222 dose. The origin of the receptors is an adult who received the AZD1222 COVID-19 vaccine.

The chain couples TRBV30 to TRBJ1-2, with D unresolved. The V and J ends lost 1 base and 4 bases respectively, with 4 bases between them. In germline, CDR1 is GTSNPN, CDR2 SVGIG (reference sequence). The CDR3 contains 11 residues. CDR3 residues: CAWSAGYGYTF. The CDR3 nucleotides are TGTGCCTGGAGTGCCGGCTATGGCTACACCTTC.

The gene calls are TRBV6-5 and TRBJ2-1; TRBD2 aligns across 8 bases. The CDR3 contains 12 residues. Germline V CDR1 and CDR2: MNHEY, SVGAGI. V trimming: 5 bases; J trimming: 7 bases; junction bases outside the gene matches: 1. CDR3: CASSTGGNEQFF. The CDR3 DNA follows: TGTGCCAGCAGTACGGGAGGGAATGAGCAGTTCTTC.

The J gene is TRBJ1-1, the V gene TRBV7-9; D is perhaps TRBD1 (5 bases). CDR3 length equals 18 residues. Germline-derived CDR1 and CDR2 are SEHNR and FQNEAQ (reference sequence). V was shortened by 0 bases and J by 6 bases, with 23 bases between the two germline ends. The CDR3: CASSLALAGSSFLSEAFF. For the CDR3, the DNA is TGTGCCAGCAGCTTAGCGTTAGCAGGGTCTAGTTTTCTGTCTGAAGCTTTCTTT.

This clone was found once. This chain connects TRBV18 to TRBJ2-3; D could derive from TRBD1 or TRBD2 (5 bases each). Germline CDR1 reads KGHSH; CDR2 reads LQKENI. Trimming pared 6 bases from V and 2 bases from J, leaving 9 bases between. The CDR3 contains 13 residues. The CDR3 DNA reads TGTGCCAGCTCTTCCGGGACCACAGATACGCAGTATTTT. Amino acid sequence: CASSSGTTDTQYF.

The chain couples TRBV11-2 to TRBJ2-5; the D gene is possibly TRBD2 (7 bases). The CDR3 contains 12 residues. The V and J ends lost 8 bases and 4 bases respectively, with 11 bases between them. Per the germline V gene, CDR1 is SGHAT and CDR2 is FQNNGV. The DNA for the CDR3 is TGTGCCAGCGGGGGGGGCATAGAGACCCAGTACTTC. Protein product: CASGGGIETQYF.

This clone has a single count. The V and J genes are TRBV19 and TRBJ2-7, with 8 positions matching TRBD1. Germline CDR1 LNHDA, CDR2 SQIVND (reference sequence). With 4 bases clipped from V and 5 bases from J, the junction kept 16 bases outside the gene matches. This CDR3 region has 17 residues. CDR3 coding DNA: TGTGCCAGTAGTACATCACAGGGGGGCGCGGTAAGGAACGAGCAGTACTTC. Protein product: CASSTSQGGAVRNEQYF. The variable domain in full, completed from reference TRBV19 and TRBJ2-7, reads DGGITQSPKYLFRKEGQNVTLSCEQNLNHDAMYWYRQDPGQGLRLIYYSQIVNDFQKGDIAEGYSVSREKKESFPLTVTSAQKNPTAFYLCASSTSQGGAVRNEQYFGPGTRLTVT.

The chain links TRBV10-3 to TRBJ1-5; 7 bases match TRBD1. CDR1 and CDR2 from the germline V gene are ENHRY and SYGVKD. The V segment lost 3 bases and the J segment 3 bases; nucleotides outside the gene matches: 2. The CDR3 totals 14 residues. The CDR3 protein is CAISEQGTNQPQHF. The CDR3 DNA is TGTGCCATCAGTGAACAGGGGACCAATCAGCCCCAGCATTTT.

The J gene is TRBJ1-2, the V gene TRBV24-1; D remains ambiguous. The CDR3 loop spans 14 amino acids. With 1 base removed from V and 8 bases from J, the gap between germline ends came to 13 bases. Per the germline V gene, CDR1 is KGHDR and CDR2 is SFDVKD. CDR3 sequence reads: CATSDLWTYGGYTF. For the CDR3, the DNA is TGTGCCACCAGTGATTTATGGACCTACGGGGGCTACACCTTC.

The CDR3 loop is CASKRTASQPQHF. The CDR3 nucleotides read TGTGCCAGCAAACGGACGGCTAGTCAGCCCCAGCATTTT. J is TRBJ1-5 and V is TRBV12-3 or TRBV12-4; D remains unclear. Trimming took 7 bases from V and 6 from J, leaving 13 bases between them. The CDR3 is 13 amino acids.

The chain employs TRBV4-1 and TRBJ1-4; a weak D match, TRBD1 (5 bases). The V and J ends lost 4 bases and 0 bases respectively, with 6 bases between them. CDR1 is MGHRA and CDR2 is YSYEKL in the germline V gene. The CDR3 runs 14 residues. CDR3 in DNA: TGCGCCAGCAGCCGAGGGGCAACTAATGAAAAACTGTTTTTT. Translated, it gives CASSRGATNEKLFF.

This chain links TRBV30 with TRBJ2-5; D unclear. The CDR3 runs to 14 residues. Germline V lookup: CDR1 GTSNPN, CDR2 SVGIG (reference sequence). V was cut by 1 base and J by 4 bases, with 13 bases left in between. CDR3 in DNA: TGTGCCTGGAGTGCGATTGTAGGGATAGAGACCCAGTACTTC. Amino acid sequence: CAWSAIVGIETQYF.

V gene TRBV3-1 (or the pseudogene TRBV3-2) combines with J gene TRBJ2-7; D is unclear. CDR1 and CDR2 from the germline V gene are LGHDT and YNNKEL (reference sequence). This CDR3 region has 14 residues. Trimming shortened V by 4 bases and J by 2 bases, and 12 bases separated the two germline ends. The CDR3 is CASSRFSGTYEQYF. CDR3 in DNA: TGTGCCAGCAGCCGGTTCTCAGGAACCTACGAGCAGTACTTC.

The chain employs TRBV11-3 and TRBJ2-3; 8 nucleotides agree with TRBD2. The length of the CDR3 is 17 residues. Germline V gives CDR1 SGHNT, CDR2 YENEEA. J lost 6 bases, V lost 5 bases, and 16 bases had no gene match. This chain's CDR3 is CASSPRSVGTGGDTQYF. The CDR3 DNA reads as TGTGCCAGCAGCCCCCGGTCAGTGGGGACGGGGGGGGATACGCAGTATTTT.

The CDR3 nucleotides read TGTGCCAGCTCACCTGAGGGGTATGGCTACACCTTC. Protein: CASSPEGYGYTF. This chain connects TRBV18 to TRBJ1-2, with D possibly TRBD1 on 5 matching bases. The V end lost 3 bases, the J end lost 5 bases, and 7 bases lay between the germline ends. The CDR3 extends over 12 amino acids. The germline V gene encodes CDR1 KGHSH and CDR2 LQKENI. Supplemented by reference TRBV18 and TRBJ1-2, the full variable domain reads NAGVMQNPRHLVRRRGQEARLRCSPMKGHSHVYWYRQLPEEGLKFMVYLQKENIIDESGMPKERFSAEFPKEGPSILRIQQVVRGDSAAYFCASSPEGYGYTFGSGTRLTVV.

The chain joins TRBV28 to TRBJ2-3; 9 bases map to TRBD2. Germline lookup yields CDR1 MDHEN and CDR2 SYDVKM. The CDR3 covers 15 residues. J was trimmed by 7 bases and V by 2 bases; bases with no gene match: 7. The chain's CDR3 is CASSLLAGGMNTQYF. DNA of the CDR3: TGTGCCAGCAGTTTACTCGCGGGAGGGATGAATACGCAGTATTTT.

The genes are TRBV7-9 and TRBJ1-6; 8 bases agree with TRBD1. The CDR3 covers 18 residues. Germline V gene data show CDR1 as SEHNR and CDR2 as FQNEAQ (reference sequence). Trimming cost V 5 bases and J 3 bases; bases outside gene matches: 12. In DNA form, the CDR3 reads TGTGCCAGCAGCCGGAACTCTGGACAGGGCTTCTATAATTCACCCCTCCACTTT. Protein sequence: CASSRNSGQGFYNSPLHF.

V is TRBV19 and J is TRBJ2-1; 13 bases map to TRBD2. J gave up 1 base and V 5 bases, and 8 bases lay outside the gene matches. The CDR3 runs to 18 residues. Germline V lookup: CDR1 LNHDA, CDR2 SQIVND (reference sequence). The CDR3 region is CASSLRTSGRVSYNEQFF. CDR3 DNA sequence: TGTGCCAGTAGTCTTCGGACTAGCGGGAGAGTGTCCTACAATGAGCAGTTCTTC.

V usage is TRBV7-3 and J usage is TRBJ1-2, with 9 bases identical to TRBD1. The CDR3 has 16 amino acids. Trimming cost V 5 bases and J 5 bases; bases outside gene matches: 12. Germline V lookup: CDR1 SGHTA, CDR2 FQGTGA. The CDR3 region is CASSRTSGTGKYGYTF. The CDR3 DNA reads as TGTGCCAGCAGCCGCACGTCCGGGACAGGGAAATATGGCTACACCTTC.

The rearrangement joins TRBV6-5 to TRBJ1-1, with 8 positions matching TRBD1. This CDR3 has 13 amino acids. Trimming at V came to 6 bases and at J to 11 bases, leaving 11 bases not matched to a gene. CDR1 is MNHEY, CDR2 SVGAGI, per germline. The DNA of the CDR3 is TGTGCCAGCAGGGAGATAGACAGGGGAGAGGCTTTCTTT. Translated, it gives CASREIDRGEAFF.

V is TRBV5-1 and J is TRBJ2-1; D gene ambiguous. The ends were cut back, 0 bases at V and 5 bases at J, with 9 bases in the middle. In germline, CDR1 is SGHRS, CDR2 YFSETQ. The CDR3 runs to 14 residues. The chain's CDR3 is CASSLVHPNNEQFF. DNA of the CDR3: TGCGCCAGCAGCTTGGTACACCCGAACAATGAGCAGTTCTTC.

The V and J genes are TRBV7-2 and TRBJ2-1; 10 nucleotides align to TRBD1. The CDR3 contains 16 residues. The J segment lost 0 bases and the V segment lost 5 bases, leaving 4 bases of the junction unmatched. CDR1 and CDR2 from the germline V gene are SGHTA and FQGNSA. CDR3 in amino acids: CASSIRQGASYNEQFF. The CDR3 nucleotides read TGTGCCAGCAGCATAAGACAGGGGGCCTCCTACAATGAGCAGTTCTTC.

J is TRBJ2-6 and V is TRBV27, with D possibly matching TRBD1 (5 bases). Germline V gene data show CDR1 as MNHEY and CDR2 as SMNVEV (reference sequence). Trimming removed 2 bases at V and 4 bases at J, with 15 bases between. The CDR3 runs to 17 residues. This chain's CDR3 is CASSLGRDVVGANVLTF. For the CDR3, the DNA is TGTGCCAGCAGTTTAGGCAGGGATGTGGTGGGGGCCAACGTCCTGACTTTC.

This clone was observed a few times. The rearrangement links TRBV11-2 to TRBJ2-1; D is possibly TRBD2 (5 bases). This CDR3 contains 15 residues. V was shortened by 7 bases and J by 6 bases, with 19 bases between the two germline ends. Germline assignment: CDR1 SGHAT and CDR2 FQNNGV. The CDR3 loop is CASMWGSAVLNEQFF. In DNA form, the CDR3 reads TGTGCCAGCATGTGGGGTAGCGCGGTGCTCAATGAGCAGTTCTTC.

This clone was recorded only once. The gene calls are TRBV6-1 and TRBJ1-5; D is unclear. This CDR3 is built from 15 residues. V was cut by 11 bases and J by 2 bases, with 19 bases left in between. The germline V gene encodes CDR1 MNHNS and CDR2 SASEGT. The CDR3 is CASQMAMVGNQPQHF. In DNA, the CDR3 is TGTGCCTCGCAGATGGCCATGGTGGGCAATCAGCCCCAGCATTTT.

V and J are TRBV5-4 and TRBJ2-1; D gene uncertain. The CDR3 extends over 13 amino acids. V shed 4 bases and J shed 7 bases, with 12 bases lying between them. The germline gives CDR1 SGHNT, CDR2 YYREEE (reference sequence). The CDR3 DNA is TGTGCCAGCAGCCGAACGCTTAGTAATGAGCAGTTCTTC. This codes for CASSRTLSNEQFF.

This rearrangement joins TRBV11-3 to TRBJ2-7; 7 bases line up with TRBD1. Germline V gene lookup returns CDR1 SGHNT and CDR2 YENEEA. The CDR3 is made up of 15 amino acids. Trimming took 4 bases from V and 0 from J; bases not matched to a gene: 6. The DNA of the CDR3 is TGTGCCAGCAGCTACAGACAGGGAAGCTCCTACGAGCAGTACTTC. Translated: CASSYRQGSSYEQYF.

The chain combines TRBV2 with TRBJ2-7; no firm D call. The V end lost 3 bases, the J end lost 2 bases, and 2 bases lay between the germline ends. Germline V gives CDR1 SNHLY, CDR2 FYNNEI. CDR3 length: 11 amino acids. The CDR3 bases are TGTGCCAGCAGTGAGGCCTACGAGCAGTACTTC. Amino acid sequence: CASSEAYEQYF. Using reference TRBV2 and TRBJ2-7 for the parts outside the CDR3, the full variable domain is EPEVTQTPSHQVTQMGQEVILRCVPISNHLYFYWYRQILGQKVEFLVSFYNNEISEKSEIFDDQFSVERPDGSNFTLKIRSTKLEDSAMYFCASSEAYEQYFGPGTRLTVT.

The rearrangement links TRBV19 to TRBJ2-7, with a tentative D call TRBD2 (6 bases). Germline V gives CDR1 LNHDA, CDR2 SQIVND (reference sequence). The CDR3 has 15 residues. V lost 3 bases, J lost 0 bases, and 12 bases lay in between. CDR3: CASSIGGMSSYEQYF. CDR3 nucleotide sequence: TGTGCCAGTAGTATTGGCGGGATGAGCTCCTACGAGCAGTACTTC.

The V gene is TRBV29-1, the J gene TRBJ2-1, with 10 bases fitting TRBD1. The trim removed 1 base at V and 9 bases at J, leaving 15 bases unmatched. This CDR3 region has 17 residues. Looked up from germline, CDR1 is SQVTM and CDR2 is ANQGSEA. The CDR3 DNA sequence: TGCAGCGTTGAAGGTGTTGGCCCGGGACAGGGGCTAAGTGAGCAGTTCTTC. Its protein is CSVEGVGPGQGLSEQFF.

This clone was detected once. The V and J genes are TRBV30 and TRBJ1-2, with D unclear. CDR3 length: 15 amino acids. Trimming removed 0 bases from V and 0 bases from J, with 11 bases in between. From germline, CDR1 is GTSNPN and CDR2 SVGIG (reference sequence). CDR3: CAWSVQKVSNYGYTF. The CDR3 region has the DNA TGTGCCTGGAGTGTGCAGAAGGTATCTAACTATGGCTACACCTTC. The whole variable domain, remainder taken from reference TRBV30 and TRBJ1-2, is SQTIHQWPATLVQPVGSPLSLECTVEGTSNPNLYWYRQAAGRGLQLLFYSVGIGQISSEVPQNLSASRPQDRQFILSSKKLLLSDSGFYLCAWSVQKVSNYGYTFGSGTRLTVV.

This chain joins TRBV5-5 and TRBJ1-2; D unresolved. Trimming took off 4 bases at V and 8 bases at J, with 15 bases between the two ends. The CDR3 is 13 residues long. From germline, CDR1 is SGHKS and CDR2 YYEKEE (reference sequence). CDR3 region: CASSPRSVRGYTF. The CDR3 bases are TGTGCCAGCAGCCCGAGGTCGGTCCGGGGCTACACCTTC.

V gene TRBV28 combines with J gene TRBJ1-2; 9 bases fit TRBD1. The CDR3 is made up of 17 amino acids. The V gene end was trimmed by 6 bases and the J gene end by 0 bases; junction bases not matched to a gene: 11. Per germline, CDR1 MDHEN and CDR2 SYDVKM. The CDR3 region has the DNA TGTGCCAGCAGCAACCGGGACAGGGACAAACCTAACTATGGCTACACCTTC. As protein: CASSNRDRDKPNYGYTF.